Listed here is a single T cell receptor beta chain. What it recognizes is unknown. The CDR3 runs to 14 residues. The germline CDR1 and CDR2 sequences are MDHEN and SYDVKM. V dropped 4 bases and J dropped 8; count of bases not matched to a gene: 7. The source of the sample is a study of blood T cells in healthy people across ages. At least 5.5 micrograms of total RNA were extracted per sample. A second PCR, run for roughly 6 to 11 cycles, used a sample-barcoded 5' primer plus a J-beta primer mix. MiXCR, applied by TCRdb to the 5' RACE reads, yields one record per CDR3 protein. The sample consists of 1 million to 1.2 million distinct CDR3 sequences, 35% to 40% of them appearing once. Study-wide findings and caveats: Diversity was estimated from one million T cells, and these estimates were considered underestimates. A roughly linear fall in TCR beta diversity per million T cells was seen with increasing age.

The chain joins TRBV28 to TRBJ1-4; 7 bases agree with TRBD1. This TCR was recovered from a man between 18 and 35 years old in good health. Sequenced sample: blood. The CDR3 loop reads CASSSATGWEKLFF. The DNA for the CDR3 is TGTGCCAGCAGTTCCGCGACAGGGTGGGAAAAACTGTTTTTT.